A single sample gave rise to the 17 T cell receptor beta chains below, sequenced in a study of blood T cell repertoires in COVID-19. Generated by immunoSEQ multiplex PCR, the TCRdb table keeps only in-frame clones and is missing some. The sample carries around 210,000 clones, 84% recorded once. Sample: peripheral blood. These receptors all stem from a human donor in a cohort sampled during active COVID-19.

As DNA, the CDR3 is TGCGCCAGCAGCTTGGGACAGGGGAGGCCCTACGAGCAGTACTTC. The encoded protein is CASSLGQGRPYEQYF. V gene TRBV5-1 combines with J gene TRBJ2-7, with 8 nucleotides matching TRBD1. Germline V CDR1 and CDR2: SGHRS, YFSETQ. CDR3 length: 15 residues. The ends lost 0 bases at V and 2 bases at J; junction bases unmatched: 4.

The chain links TRBV27 to TRBJ2-1; 10 bases match TRBD2. Germline V gene sequence: CDR1 MNHEY, CDR2 SMNVEV (reference sequence). This CDR3 contains 16 residues. V gave up 5 bases and J gave up 6 bases; unmatched junction bases: 10. CDR3 region: CASSPSRAGGSNEQFF. In nucleotides, the CDR3 is TGTGCCAGCAGTCCGTCCAGAGCGGGAGGGTCCAATGAGCAGTTCTTC.

This clone was found once. The V and J genes are TRBV4-1 and TRBJ2-5; possibly TRBD2 for D (6 bases). In germline, CDR1 is MGHRA, CDR2 YSYEKL. Deletions cut 0 bases from V and 7 bases from J, with 21 bases between. This CDR3 comprises 17 residues. CDR3 protein: CASSQEGGAGPLGTQYF. The CDR3 bases are TGCGCCAGCAGCCAAGAAGGAGGTGCGGGACCTTTGGGGACCCAGTACTTC.

The chain couples TRBV28 to TRBJ1-1; D is ambiguous. The CDR3 contains 16 residues. CDR1 and CDR2 (germline): MDHEN, SYDVKM. With 5 bases removed from V and 2 bases from J, the gap between germline ends came to 18 bases. The CDR3 nucleotides read TGTGCCAGCAGTGCTCCCGAGTGGGGAGGAAACACTGAAGCTTTCTTT. Amino acid sequence: CASSAPEWGGNTEAFF.

The rearrangement uses TRBV2 and TRBJ2-3; D might be TRBD2 (5 bases). Germline V lookup: CDR1 SNHLY, CDR2 FYNNEI. The ends were cut back, 7 bases at V and 1 base at J, with 12 bases in the middle. CDR3 length: 14 amino acids. The CDR3 DNA follows: TGTGCCAGCAAATTCGGTAGCGGCACAGATACGCAGTATTTT. Protein product: CASKFGSGTDTQYF.

The CDR3 sequence is CASSIIPPLQETQYF. For the CDR3, the DNA is TGTGCCAGTAGTATAATCCCCCCCCTACAAGAGACCCAGTACTTC. The chain couples TRBV19 to TRBJ2-5; D unresolved. V was cut by 2 bases and J by 2 bases, with 12 bases left in between. CDR3 length equals 15 residues. Germline V CDR1 and CDR2: LNHDA, SQIVND (reference sequence). Based on the CDR3 plus reference TRBV19 and TRBJ2-5, the full variable domain is DGGITQSPKYLFRKEGQNVTLSCEQNLNHDAMYWYRQDPGQGLRLIYYSQIVNDFQKGDIAEGYSVSREKKESFPLTVTSAQKNPTAFYLCASSIIPPLQETQYFGPGTRLLVL.

This sequence joins TRBV30 and TRBJ2-4; perhaps TRBD1 as D (8 bases). Between the trimmed V and J ends, which lost 1 base and 0 bases, there was a span of 22 bases. Germline CDR1 is GTSNPN and CDR2 is SVGIG (reference sequence). CDR3 length equals 19 residues. CDR3 residues: CAWSGTGRGLVRAKNIQYF. The CDR3 coding sequence is TGTGCCTGGAGTGGGACAGGGAGGGGACTTGTACGAGCCAAAAACATTCAGTACTTC.

This chain connects TRBV6-5 to TRBJ2-1; no reliable D call. The CDR3 is 11 residues long. CDR1 is MNHEY and CDR2 is SVGAGI in the germline V gene. The V end lost 6 bases, the J end lost 8 bases, and 8 bases lay between the germline ends. CDR3 in amino acids: CASSLSYEQFF. CDR3 bases: TGTGCCAGCAGCTTGAGCTATGAGCAGTTCTTC.

The V call is TRBV21-1, the J call TRBJ1-1; TRBD1 was called by the table and not checked on the DNA. TRBV21-1 is a known pseudogene. The CDR3 consists of 17 residues. The DNA for the CDR3 is TGTGCCAGCGCCCTCGTCACCGTCATAGGGAAGGGGATTGAAGCTTTCTTT. This sequence encodes CASALVTVIGKGIEAFF.

The CDR3 reads CSVEGQGAGTSEQYF. CDR3 in DNA: TGCAGCGTTGAAGGGCAGGGAGCGGGCACTTCCGAGCAGTACTTC. V and J are TRBV29-1 and TRBJ2-7; a possible D gene is TRBD2 (6 bases). The V end lost 1 base, the J end lost 6 bases, and 19 bases lay between the germline ends. The CDR3 is 15 residues long. The V gene's germline CDR1 is SQVTM and CDR2 ANQGSEA.

This clone was counted once. The chain links TRBV6-6 to TRBJ2-2, with a weak D call TRBD2 (7 bases). There are 15 residues in the CDR3. CDR1 MNHNY and CDR2 SVGAGI come from the germline V gene (reference sequence). V gave up 7 bases and J gave up 3 bases, with 15 bases separating them. CDR3 protein: CASKNQGGDTGELFF. The DNA of the CDR3 is TGTGCCAGCAAAAATCAAGGGGGGGACACCGGGGAGCTGTTTTTT.

This sequence joins TRBV2 and TRBJ2-4; D is possibly TRBD1 (5 bases). CDR3 size: 14 residues. Germline V gives CDR1 SNHLY, CDR2 FYNNEI. The V and J ends lost 6 bases and 0 bases respectively, with 9 bases between them. The CDR3 sequence is CASRQTEAKNIQYF. Written as DNA, the CDR3 is TGTGCCAGCAGGCAGACAGAAGCCAAAAACATTCAGTACTTC.

The chain couples TRBV28 to TRBJ2-2, with D perhaps TRBD2 (5 bases). V was trimmed by 3 bases and J by 5 bases, leaving 13 bases between them. Germline assignment: CDR1 MDHEN and CDR2 SYDVKM. This CDR3 is built from 15 residues. CDR3 residues: CASSFLGRGTGELFF. CDR3 sequence (DNA): TGTGCCAGCAGTTTCCTGGGTCGAGGGACCGGGGAGCTGTTTTTT.

The chain is built from TRBV3-1 (or the pseudogene TRBV3-2) and TRBJ1-1; D perhaps matches TRBD1 (6 bases). V was trimmed by 4 bases and J by 5 bases, leaving 11 bases between them. From germline, CDR1 is LGHDT and CDR2 YNNKEL (reference sequence). This CDR3 is 13 amino acids long. CDR3 DNA sequence: TGTGCCAGCAGCCGATCCGGGACAACTGAAGCTTTCTTT. This encodes CASSRSGTTEAFF.

CDR3 sequence reads: CASSSQGSTGELFF. The CDR3 DNA reads TGTGCCAGCAGCTCACAGGGGTCCACCGGGGAGCTGTTTTTT. The chain is built from TRBV11-3 and TRBJ2-2; TRBD1 aligns across 7 bases. With 4 bases clipped from V and 4 bases from J, the junction kept 3 bases outside the gene matches. Germline CDR1 reads SGHNT; CDR2 reads YENEEA. There are 14 residues in the CDR3.

The chain joins TRBV4-1 to TRBJ2-2, with TRBD1 as a possible D gene (5 bases). The CDR3 runs 15 residues. V was trimmed by 3 bases and J by 0 bases, leaving 8 bases between them. Germline-derived CDR1 and CDR2 are MGHRA and YSYEKL. CDR3 sequence reads: CASSHGRANTGELFF. The CDR3 DNA follows: TGCGCCAGCAGCCACGGCAGGGCGAACACCGGGGAGCTGTTTTTT.

V usage is TRBV6-5 and J usage is TRBJ2-7, with D perhaps matching TRBD1 (5 bases). Germline lookup yields CDR1 MNHEY and CDR2 SVGAGI. CDR3 length: 13 amino acids. With 5 bases removed from V and 1 base from J, the gap between germline ends came to 9 bases. The CDR3 loop is CASSLRQSYEQYF. In nucleotides, the CDR3 is TGTGCCAGCAGTCTCCGACAGTCCTACGAGCAGTACTTC.